A single sample is the source of the 4 T cell receptor beta chains below, sequenced in a study of chemoradiotherapy in HPV16-positive cancers. Assay: immunoSEQ multiplex PCR; the TCRdb copy retains only in-frame clones and omits some. This table has nearly 9,000 clones, roughly 70% appearing once. This material was acquired from a patient who underwent chemoradiotherapy. These TCRs come from a human donor with HPV-associated anogenital cancer.

The V and J genes are TRBV4-1 and TRBJ2-1; D possibly corresponds to TRBD1 (6 bases). This CDR3 has 16 residues. CDR1 and CDR2 (germline): MGHRA, YSYEKL. V was cut by 0 bases and J by 0 bases, with 9 bases left in between. The CDR3 spells CASSQDWDTSYNEQFF. The CDR3 bases are TGCGCCAGCAGCCAAGATTGGGACACCTCCTACAATGAGCAGTTCTTC.

The genes are TRBV19 and TRBJ1-4; D is unresolved. V lost 4 bases, J lost 7 bases, and 13 bases lay in between. The V gene's germline CDR1 is LNHDA and CDR2 SQIVND (reference sequence). CDR3 size: 14 residues. CDR3 bases: TGTGCCAGTAGTAACAGTGGTTTGGGTGAAAAACTGTTTTTT. Its translation is CASSNSGLGEKLFF.

The chain employs TRBV19 and TRBJ2-3; 9 bases map to TRBD1. The CDR3 spans 16 residues. Looked up from germline, CDR1 is LNHDA and CDR2 is SQIVND (reference sequence). J was trimmed by 0 bases and V by 7 bases; bases with no gene match: 8. The CDR3 nucleotides read TGTGCCAGTACGAATAGACAGGGGGGCAGCACAGATACGCAGTATTTT. Protein product: CASTNRQGGSTDTQYF.

The rearrangement links TRBV7-2 to TRBJ2-1; TRBD1 is a possible D gene (6 bases). V dropped 5 bases and J dropped 9 bases, with 23 bases sitting between them. The CDR3 has 16 residues. Germline V CDR1 and CDR2: SGHTA, FQGNSA. The CDR3 DNA sequence: TGTGCCAGCAGCCCCAACGTGTGGGGGCGTAATCTTGAGCAGTTCTTC. The encoded protein is CASSPNVWGRNLEQFF.